This T cell receptor beta chain was sequenced in a study of cytomegalovirus exposure and HLA in healthy donors. General study findings and limits: The productive fraction for most TCR beta V segments was about 87% or about 30% in an earlier analysis.

13 Jbeta primers and 60 Vbeta primers were used for the PCR. Sequencing was performed with immunoSEQ multiplex PCR; in TCRdb, only in-frame clones are kept and a portion is missing. The data contain some 90,000 clones, over 70% of them singletons. The CDR3 runs to 19 residues. V was clipped by 0 bases and J by 3 bases; unmatched bases: 6. Germline CDR1 is LGHNT and CDR2 is FRNRAP. As concerns this clone: Antigen: not known.

The chain uses TRBV12-5 and TRBJ2-2; 14 nucleotides agree with TRBD2. The receptor's source is a man in his forties in good health and CMV-seronegative. Material: PBMCs. The CDR3 here is CASGLVRLAGGKDTGELFF. The CDR3 DNA is TGTGCTAGTGGTTTGGTACGACTAGCGGGGGGGAAGGACACCGGGGAGCTGTTTTTT.